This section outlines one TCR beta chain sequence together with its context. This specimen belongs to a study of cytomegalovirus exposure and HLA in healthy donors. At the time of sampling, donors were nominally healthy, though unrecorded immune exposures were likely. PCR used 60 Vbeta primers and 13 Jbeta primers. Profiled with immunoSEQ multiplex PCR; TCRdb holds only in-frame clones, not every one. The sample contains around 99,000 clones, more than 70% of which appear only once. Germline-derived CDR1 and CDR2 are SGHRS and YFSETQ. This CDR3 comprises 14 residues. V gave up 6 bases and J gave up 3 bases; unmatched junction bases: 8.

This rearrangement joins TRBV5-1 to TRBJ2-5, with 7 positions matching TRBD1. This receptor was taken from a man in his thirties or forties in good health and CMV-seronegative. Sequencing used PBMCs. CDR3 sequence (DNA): TGCGCCAGCACCCCCATGGGACAGAAAGAGACCCAGTACTTC. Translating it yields CASTPMGQKETQYF.